Shown below are 25 T cell receptor beta chains from a single sample sequenced in a study of blood T cell repertoires in COVID-19. Assay: immunoSEQ multiplex PCR; the TCRdb copy retains only in-frame clones and omits some. The table shows around 190,000 clones, with roughly 84% occurring only once. Sequenced material: peripheral blood. Receptors were obtained from a human donor in a cohort sampled during active COVID-19.

V is TRBV27 and J is TRBJ1-2; D unclear. V gave up 4 bases and J gave up 7 bases, with 16 bases separating them. CDR1 MNHEY and CDR2 SMNVEV come from the germline V gene (reference sequence). This CDR3 has 14 residues. CDR3 sequence reads: CASSSEGSGGGYTF. The CDR3 region has the DNA TGTGCCAGCAGTTCGGAGGGCAGTGGAGGTGGCTACACCTTC.

The chain links TRBV7-2 to TRBJ1-5, with D uncertain. Germline CDR1 reads SGHTA; CDR2 reads FQGNSA. V was cut by 1 base and J by 9 bases, with 10 bases left in between. The CDR3 is 13 residues long. In DNA, the CDR3 is TGTGCCAGCAGCTTAGGGTACAGCCGGCCCCAGCATTTT. Translation: CASSLGYSRPQHF.

This clone was seen just once. The genes are TRBV10-1 and TRBJ2-5; 9 bases map to TRBD2. The V segment lost 0 bases and the J segment 0 bases; nucleotides outside the gene matches: 8. CDR1 WNHNN and CDR2 SYGVQD come from the germline V gene (reference sequence). The CDR3 extends over 18 amino acids. The CDR3, as DNA: TGCGCCAGCAGTGAGTCGCGTAGGCTAGCGGGGTACCAAGAGACCCAGTACTTC. Translating it yields CASSESRRLAGYQETQYF.

The V gene is TRBV3-1 (or the pseudogene TRBV3-2), the J gene TRBJ2-7; maybe TRBD1 (5 bases). This CDR3 is 13 amino acids long. Deletions cut 3 bases from V and 5 bases from J, with 11 bases between. Germline loops: CDR1 LGHDT, CDR2 YNNKEL (reference sequence). The CDR3 DNA is TGTGCCAGCAGCCAGAGTAGGGGCAACGAGCAGTACTTC. Its protein is CASSQSRGNEQYF.

This chain joins TRBV7-2 and TRBJ2-7, with D unresolved. CDR1 and CDR2 (germline): SGHTA, FQGNSA. This CDR3 comprises 12 residues. The germline V and J ends were trimmed by 5 bases and 3 bases, with 8 bases remaining between them. CDR3 DNA sequence: TGTGCCAGCAGCCGATACAGCTACGAGCAGTACTTC. Amino acids: CASSRYSYEQYF. Full variable domain (remainder filled in from reference TRBV7-2 and TRBJ2-7): GAGVSQSPSNKVTEKGKDVELRCDPISGHTALYWYRQSLGQGLEFLIYFQGNSAPDKSGLPSDRFSAERTGGSVSTLTIQRTQQEDSAVYLCASSRYSYEQYFGPGTRLTVT.

CDR3 DNA: TGTGCCAGCGGAGACAGGATCAGTGGAAACACCATATATTTT. This codes for CASGDRISGNTIYF. The chain uses TRBV3-1 (or the pseudogene TRBV3-2) and TRBJ1-3; D is possibly TRBD1 (6 bases). V lost 8 bases, J lost 3 bases, and 14 bases lay in between. CDR1 LGHDT and CDR2 YNNKEL come from the germline V gene (reference sequence). CDR3 length equals 14 residues.

DNA for the CDR3: TGCAGCGTTTTAGCGGGAGGGCGCACAGATACGCAGTATTTT. This sequence encodes CSVLAGGRTDTQYF. The chain joins TRBV29-1 to TRBJ2-3; 11 nucleotides line up with TRBD2. Germline CDR1 reads SQVTM; CDR2 reads ANQGSEA. The V and J ends lost 5 bases and 1 base, in that order; junction bases with no gene match: 2. This CDR3 contains 14 residues.

Concerning this clone: Other DNA sequences within the sample encode an identical CDR3. V gene TRBV18 combines with J gene TRBJ2-7, with D tentatively TRBD2 (6 bases). Germline V gene data show CDR1 as KGHSH and CDR2 as LQKENI. Trimming shortened V by 1 base and J by 5 bases, and 6 bases separated the two germline ends. The CDR3 consists of 12 residues. Here the CDR3 DNA reads TGTGCCAGCTCACCACAGCGGGACGAGCAGTACTTC. This encodes CASSPQRDEQYF. Looking up the rest from reference TRBV18 and TRBJ2-7 gives the full variable domain: NAGVMQNPRHLVRRRGQEARLRCSPMKGHSHVYWYRQLPEEGLKFMVYLQKENIIDESGMPKERFSAEFPKEGPSILRIQQVVRGDSAAYFCASSPQRDEQYFGPGTRLTVT.

The rearrangement uses TRBV4-1 and TRBJ1-4, with TRBD1 matching 8 bases. CDR3 length: 15 amino acids. J gave up 8 bases and V 6 bases, and 11 bases lay outside the gene matches. CDR1 MGHRA and CDR2 YSYEKL come from the germline V gene. CDR3 sequence: CASRKSGQVDEKLFF. As DNA, the CDR3 is TGCGCCAGCAGAAAGTCGGGACAGGTCGACGAAAAACTGTTTTTT.

In its sample, this clone was seen many times. V is TRBV30 and J is TRBJ1-5, with D perhaps TRBD1 (5 bases). CDR3 length equals 13 residues. Looked up from germline, CDR1 is GTSNPN and CDR2 is SVGIG (reference sequence). Trimming pared 4 bases from V and 5 bases from J, leaving 12 bases between. CDR3 coding DNA: TGTGCCTGGAACTCCAGGGATGATCAGCCCCAGCATTTT. It yields the protein CAWNSRDDQPQHF.

With respect to this clone: The sample contains more than one DNA sequence encoding this CDR3. This chain joins TRBV28 and TRBJ2-7; D unresolved. CDR1 MDHEN and CDR2 SYDVKM come from the germline V gene. V shed 1 base and J shed 7 bases, with 5 bases lying between them. CDR3 size: 11 residues. The CDR3 nucleotides read TGTGCCAGCAGTTTATTGAGGGAGCAGTACTTC. It translates to CASSLLREQYF.

V gene TRBV5-1 combines with J gene TRBJ1-2; 7 bases are a match to TRBD1. The V segment lost 0 bases and the J segment 4 bases; nucleotides outside the gene matches: 12. The CDR3 length is 17 residues. CDR1 is SGHRS, CDR2 YFSETQ, per germline. The chain's CDR3 is CASSLVSGTVGTYGYTF. CDR3 sequence (DNA): TGCGCCAGCAGCTTGGTATCCGGGACAGTGGGAACCTATGGCTACACCTTC.

This chain joins TRBV4-1 and TRBJ1-2; 8 positions match TRBD1. The CDR3 covers 15 residues. The junction had 4 bases not matched to a gene; V was cut back by 4 bases and J by 0 bases. CDR1 and CDR2 from the germline V gene are MGHRA and YSYEKL. In DNA form, the CDR3 reads TGCGCCAGCAGCCCTTTGGGACAGGCTAACTATGGCTACACCTTC. It translates to CASSPLGQANYGYTF.

CDR3 in amino acids: CASSPAVGATNEKLFF. Here the CDR3 DNA reads TGTGCCAGCTCACCGGCCGTAGGGGCAACTAATGAAAAACTGTTTTTT. V is TRBV18 and J is TRBJ1-4, with D possibly TRBD1 on 5 matching bases. Germline assignment: CDR1 KGHSH and CDR2 LQKENI. This CDR3 contains 16 residues. The V end lost 3 bases, the J end lost 0 bases, and 11 bases lay between the germline ends.

V usage is TRBV18 and J usage is TRBJ2-7; the match to TRBD2 covers 11 bases. Losses at the gene ends were 0 bases for V and 2 bases for J; bases not matched to a gene: 6. Germline values: CDR1 KGHSH, CDR2 LQKENI. The CDR3 spans 17 residues. The CDR3 coding sequence is TGTGCCAGCTCACCACCGGGACTAGCGGTTAGAGCCTACGAGCAGTACTTC. It yields the protein CASSPPGLAVRAYEQYF.

The V call is TRBV11-1, the J call TRBJ2-2, with TRBD1 identical over 10 bases. The CDR3 consists of 15 residues. Germline CDR1 SGHAT, CDR2 FQDESV (reference sequence). J lost 4 bases, V lost 6 bases, and 5 bases had no gene match. CDR3 residues: CASSPGQGTTGELFF. The CDR3 DNA reads TGTGCCAGCAGTCCGGGACAGGGGACCACCGGGGAGCTGTTTTTT.

V is TRBV2 and J is TRBJ1-2; 7 bases agree with TRBD1. The ends lost 9 bases at V and 4 bases at J; junction bases unmatched: 11. The germline CDR1 and CDR2 sequences are SNHLY and FYNNEI. This CDR3 region has 14 residues. CDR3 in amino acids: CAREGGQLPYGYTF. The CDR3 nucleotides are TGTGCCAGAGAAGGGGGACAGCTACCCTATGGCTACACCTTC.

This clone was seen a single time. The rearrangement links TRBV30 to TRBJ2-4, with D perhaps matching TRBD2 (6 bases). This CDR3 is built from 16 residues. CDR1 and CDR2 (germline): GTSNPN, SVGIG (reference sequence). Trimming shortened V by 2 bases and J by 4 bases, and 18 bases separated the two germline ends. The CDR3 coding sequence is TGTGCCTGGAGTTCATGGGGGGTGGTTGGTAAAAACATTCAGTACTTC. This gives the protein CAWSSWGVVGKNIQYF.

This clone was counted between two and nine times. The J gene is TRBJ1-5, the V gene TRBV2; possibly TRBD1 for D (5 bases). CDR3 length: 16 amino acids. Trimming removed 8 bases from V and 0 bases from J, with 17 bases in between. The germline V gene has CDR1 SNHLY and CDR2 FYNNEI. CDR3 sequence (DNA): TGTGCCAGCGGTCACAAACAGGTTTATAGCAATCAGCCCCAGCATTTT. Amino acid sequence: CASGHKQVYSNQPQHF.

This chain uses TRBV12-3 or TRBV12-4 with TRBJ2-7; 8 nucleotides line up with TRBD1. Germline trimming cut 1 base from V and 6 bases from J; bases unmatched to any gene: 2. This CDR3 is built from 13 residues. In DNA form, the CDR3 reads TGTGCCAGCAGTTTAGAGACAGGGGTCGAGCAGTACTTC. Translating it yields CASSLETGVEQYF.

For the CDR3, the DNA is TGTGCCAGCAGAAAGGACTCATCCTACGAGCAGTACTTC. It codes for CASRKDSSYEQYF. V gene TRBV6-6 combines with J gene TRBJ2-7; the D gene is possibly TRBD2 (5 bases). V dropped 6 bases and J dropped 1 base, with 10 bases sitting between them. The CDR3 runs to 13 residues. In germline, CDR1 is MNHNY, CDR2 SVGAGI (reference sequence).

This clone was seen only once. The CDR3 DNA reads as TGCGCCAGCAGCTTGGTAGTGCTAGCGGTTGAGCAGTTCTTC. Translation gives CASSLVVLAVEQFF. The genes are TRBV5-1 and TRBJ2-1, with 7 bases lining up with TRBD2. J was trimmed by 9 bases and V by 0 bases; bases with no gene match: 6. The germline V gene has CDR1 SGHRS and CDR2 YFSETQ. This CDR3 has 14 residues.

This chain links TRBV7-8 with TRBJ1-5; a possible D gene is TRBD1 (6 bases). CDR3 length: 16 residues. V lost 1 base, J lost 4 bases, and 14 bases lay in between. CDR1 SGHVS and CDR2 FQNEAQ come from the germline V gene. CDR3 nucleotides: TGTGCCAGCAGCTTAGAAGACAGGCGCTATAATCAGCCCCAGCATTTT. Residues: CASSLEDRRYNQPQHF. Based on the CDR3 plus reference TRBV7-8 and TRBJ1-5, the full variable domain is GAGVSQSPRYKVAKRGQDVALRCDPISGHVSLFWYQQALGQGPEFLTYFQNEAQLDKSGLPSDRFFAERPEGSVSTLKIQRTQQEDSAVYLCASSLEDRRYNQPQHFGDGTRLSIL.

The chain links TRBV9 to TRBJ2-1; D might be TRBD1 (6 bases). The V and J ends lost 3 bases and 8 bases respectively, with 18 bases between them. Germline V gives CDR1 SGDLS, CDR2 YYNGEE. The CDR3 consists of 15 residues. As DNA, the CDR3 is TGTGCCAGCAGCGCACCCCCGGGACAACGCCATGAGCAGTTCTTC. This translates into CASSAPPGQRHEQFF.

The chain combines TRBV15 with TRBJ2-3, with 9 bases aligning to TRBD1. CDR3 length: 18 residues. The V segment lost 1 base and the J segment 4 bases; nucleotides outside the gene matches: 12. Germline V gene sequence: CDR1 LNHNV, CDR2 YYDKDF (reference sequence). CDR3 protein: CATSRGGQGTSIADTQYF. In nucleotides, the CDR3 is TGTGCCACCAGCAGAGGAGGACAGGGGACGTCAATTGCAGATACGCAGTATTTT.